The 21 T cell receptor beta chains in this list originate from one sample, sequenced in a study of response to subunit inactivated influenza vaccine. Each CDR3 protein gets one entry after TCRdb re-called the RT-PCR reads with MiXCR. Here the sample spans 530,000 or so distinct CDR3 sequences, roughly 15% being singletons. The specimen was PBMCs from blood, collected 11 to 12 days after vaccination. The source is a man aged 50-59 years who received an inactivated influenza vaccine.

This clonotype was seen many times. This sequence joins TRBV28 and TRBJ2-7; D is unresolved. V was clipped by 5 bases and J by 1 base, with 15 bases between them. Germline V gene lookup returns CDR1 MDHEN and CDR2 SYDVKM. There are 15 residues in the CDR3. CDR3 coding DNA: TGTGCCAGCAGTCCATTAGCCATCCTATCCTACGAGCAGTACTTC. This translates into CASSPLAILSYEQYF.

This clonotype was recorded a few times. This chain connects TRBV29-1 to TRBJ2-2, with TRBD2 as a possible D gene (5 bases). This CDR3 has 12 amino acids. Per germline, CDR1 SQVTM and CDR2 ANQGSEA. The V and J ends lost 7 bases and 8 bases respectively, with 14 bases between them. In DNA form, the CDR3 reads TGCAGCGCTGGGGAGTTGAGAGGGGAGCTGTTTTTT. Its protein is CSAGELRGELFF.

This clonotype was seen a handful of times. The gene calls are TRBV13 and TRBJ2-5; no clear D. The CDR3 consists of 12 residues. Trimming removed 5 bases at V and 5 bases at J, with 9 bases between. The germline V gene encodes CDR1 PRHDT and CDR2 FYEKMQ (reference sequence). The CDR3 region has the DNA TGTGCCAGCAGCACGTACCGGGAGACCCAGTACTTC. This translates into CASSTYRETQYF.

J is TRBJ1-2 and V is TRBV5-1, with D perhaps TRBD1 (6 bases). Trimming removed 2 bases at V and 2 bases at J, with 22 bases between. Germline V gene data show CDR1 as SGHRS and CDR2 as YFSETQ. The CDR3 consists of 18 residues. The CDR3, as DNA: TGCGCCAGCAGCTTCAGGGAGGGCAGGGGAGGACGCAACTATGGCTACACCTTC. Protein: CASSFREGRGGRNYGYTF.

The rearrangement links TRBV7-9 to TRBJ2-2; D unclear. In germline, CDR1 is SEHNR, CDR2 FQNEAQ (reference sequence). Between the trimmed V and J ends, which lost 0 bases and 7 bases, there was a span of 15 bases. This CDR3 is 16 amino acids long. CDR3 sequence: CASSLAVGTVLGELFF. As DNA, the CDR3 is TGTGCCAGCAGCTTAGCTGTAGGAACAGTCCTCGGGGAGCTGTTTTTT.

The gene calls are TRBV5-1 and TRBJ2-2, with 8 nucleotides matching TRBD1. The V and J ends lost 3 bases and 0 bases, in that order; junction bases with no gene match: 7. This CDR3 has 17 residues. CDR1 is SGHRS and CDR2 is YFSETQ in the germline V gene. DNA of the CDR3: TGCGCCAGCAGCTCCCTAGGACAGGGAGCGAACACCGGGGAGCTGTTTTTT. Its translation is CASSSLGQGANTGELFF.

This chain connects TRBV2 to TRBJ2-1; 12 nucleotides match TRBD1. J was trimmed by 8 bases and V by 6 bases; bases with no gene match: 5. The CDR3 has 14 amino acids. CDR1 and CDR2 from the germline V gene are SNHLY and FYNNEI. CDR3 sequence (DNA): TGTGCCAGCAGCCGGGACAGGGGGCTCGATGAGCAGTTCTTC. Its protein is CASSRDRGLDEQFF. The full variable domain, rest sourced from reference TRBV2 and TRBJ2-1, is EPEVTQTPSHQVTQMGQEVILRCVPISNHLYFYWYRQILGQKVEFLVSFYNNEISEKSEIFDDQFSVERPDGSNFTLKIRSTKLEDSAMYFCASSRDRGLDEQFFGPGTRLTVL.

The chain has TRBV20-1 and TRBJ2-5, with a weak D call TRBD2 (6 bases). V gave up 3 bases and J gave up 1 base, with 12 bases separating them. This CDR3 is 14 amino acids long. Germline CDR1 DFQATT, CDR2 SNEGSKA (reference sequence). The CDR3 reads CSASRGSIQETQYF. The DNA of the CDR3 is TGCAGTGCTAGTCGGGGGTCAATCCAAGAGACCCAGTACTTC.

The chain combines TRBV19 with TRBJ1-2; 7 bases line up with TRBD1. Trimming cost V 6 bases and J 5 bases; bases outside gene matches: 9. Germline V gene lookup returns CDR1 LNHDA and CDR2 SQIVND (reference sequence). There are 14 residues in the CDR3. The CDR3 nucleotides are TGTGCCAGTAGCGATCCGGGACAGAGGTATGGCTACACCTTC. It yields the protein CASSDPGQRYGYTF.

A few counts support this clonotype. This chain uses TRBV5-1 with TRBJ2-7; D is possibly TRBD1 (5 bases). The CDR3 has 13 residues. Germline CDR1 SGHRS, CDR2 YFSETQ. V dropped 4 bases and J dropped 3 bases, with 11 bases sitting between them. CDR3 bases: TGCGCCAGCAGCAAAGCCGACAGCTACGAGCAGTACTTC. Protein sequence: CASSKADSYEQYF.

For the CDR3, the DNA is TGCAGTGCTAGTTACCAGCCTAACACTGAAGCTTTCTTT. This codes for CSASYQPNTEAFF. This chain links TRBV20-1 with TRBJ1-1, with D hard to call. Germline V CDR1 and CDR2: DFQATT, SNEGSKA (reference sequence). The germline V and J ends were trimmed by 3 bases and 2 bases, with 10 bases remaining between them. There are 13 residues in the CDR3.

This clonotype was observed a few times. The rearrangement uses TRBV28 and TRBJ2-5; 9 positions match TRBD1. Looked up from germline, CDR1 is MDHEN and CDR2 is SYDVKM. With V trimmed by 4 bases and J by 6 bases, 6 bases remained unmatched. The CDR3 extends over 14 amino acids. The CDR3: CASSSGQGAKTQYF. CDR3 in DNA: TGTGCCAGCAGTTCGGGACAGGGTGCGAAGACCCAGTACTTC.

In its sample, this clonotype was seen a few times. The chain links TRBV4-1 to TRBJ2-4, with 10 bases that match TRBD2. The ends lost 0 bases at V and 0 bases at J; junction bases unmatched: 14. This CDR3 has 21 amino acids. In germline, CDR1 is MGHRA, CDR2 YSYEKL. CDR3 sequence: CASSQDWGLAGAALAKNIQYF. The CDR3 nucleotides are TGCGCCAGCAGCCAAGATTGGGGCCTAGCGGGGGCAGCTCTAGCCAAAAACATTCAGTACTTC.

This clonotype has just a few counts. V usage is TRBV5-5 and J usage is TRBJ1-1; possibly TRBD1 for D (6 bases). Per the germline V gene, CDR1 is SGHKS and CDR2 is YYEKEE (reference sequence). The CDR3 spans 15 residues. Trimming took 1 base from V and 7 from J, leaving 17 bases between them. The CDR3 loop reads CASSLRGGSSGEAFF. DNA for the CDR3: TGTGCCAGCAGCTTGCGGGGGGGCTCAAGTGGTGAAGCTTTCTTT. Full variable domain (missing parts from reference TRBV5-5 and TRBJ1-1): DAGVTQSPTHLIKTRGQQVTLRCSPISGHKSVSWYQQVLGQGPQFIFQYYEKEERGRGNFPDRFSARQFPNYSSELNVNALLLGDSALYLCASSLRGGSSGEAFFGQGTRLTVV.

The chain couples TRBV3-1 to TRBJ1-3; D is possibly TRBD1 (5 bases). CDR3 length: 15 amino acids. The germline V and J ends were trimmed by 4 bases and 0 bases, with 10 bases remaining between them. Germline CDR1 is LGHDT and CDR2 is YNNKEL (reference sequence). The CDR3 loop is CASSRDFSSGNTIYF. Written as DNA, the CDR3 is TGTGCCAGCAGCCGGGACTTTTCCTCTGGAAACACCATATATTTT.

This clonotype was found many times. The chain uses TRBV6-7 and TRBJ2-1; perhaps TRBD1 as D (6 bases). TRBV6-7 is an ORF, with its function uncertain. Trimming pared 3 bases from V and 7 bases from J, leaving 13 bases between. The CDR3 consists of 14 residues. This CDR3 reads CASSYRGRPNEQFF. CDR3 coding DNA: TGTGCCAGCAGTTATAGGGGGAGACCAAATGAGCAGTTCTTC.

This clonotype was counted only a few times. This chain links TRBV20-1 with TRBJ2-1; D is unclear. The CDR3 extends over 12 amino acids. The ends were cut back, 6 bases at V and 7 bases at J, with 13 bases in the middle. Per germline, CDR1 DFQATT and CDR2 SNEGSKA (reference sequence). CDR3 sequence reads: CSALSPLNEQFF. CDR3 coding DNA: TGCAGTGCGCTTAGCCCCCTAAATGAGCAGTTCTTC.

The sample holds a few counts of this clonotype. The chain has TRBV20-1 and TRBJ2-7; perhaps TRBD2 as D (6 bases). The CDR3 is 15 amino acids. Germline V gene sequence: CDR1 DFQATT, CDR2 SNEGSKA (reference sequence). V lost 0 bases to trimming and J lost 0 bases, with 12 bases between them. CDR3 nucleotides: TGCAGTGCTAGAGATTACCTGACTAGCTCCTACGAGCAGTACTTC. As protein: CSARDYLTSSYEQYF.

This clonotype was detected a few times. This chain links TRBV28 with TRBJ1-5; no clear D. Trimming took off 3 bases at V and 0 bases at J, with 6 bases between the two ends. This CDR3 contains 14 residues. CDR1 is MDHEN, CDR2 SYDVKM, per germline. In DNA form, the CDR3 reads TGTGCCAGCAGTTTCATATATAGCAATCAGCCCCAGCATTTT. Translation gives CASSFIYSNQPQHF.

Only one count was recorded for this clonotype. The chain combines TRBV12-5 with TRBJ2-2; unclear D gene. Germline V gene sequence: CDR1 LGHNT, CDR2 FRNRAP. Trimming took off 0 bases at V and 4 bases at J, with 9 bases between the two ends. CDR3 length equals 15 residues. The DNA for the CDR3 is TGTGCTAGTGGTTTGGTATCAGCGATCACCGGGGAGCTGTTTTTT. The encoded protein is CASGLVSAITGELFF.

This clonotype has only a few counts. This sequence joins TRBV29-1 and TRBJ2-4; D may be TRBD1 (5 bases). Trimming pared 0 bases from V and 2 bases from J, leaving 8 bases between. The CDR3 totals 14 residues. Germline-derived CDR1 and CDR2 are SQVTM and ANQGSEA. The CDR3 coding sequence is TGCAGCGTTGAAGACTCAGGGCCCAAAAACATTCAGTACTTC. It translates to CSVEDSGPKNIQYF.